This TCR beta chain was captured by sequencing in a study of T cells after yellow fever vaccination. Whole-study results and caveats: Though weaker, the secondary response peaked faster, on day 5 versus 15. After the booster, 96% of CD4 and approximately 90% of CD8 primary-response clones were re-detected.

Notes on this clonotype: Its matching antigen is unknown.

In making TCR cDNA, 5'RACE template switching added a universal primer site and UMIs to it. MiXCR, run by TCRdb on the 5' RACE reads, gives a single entry per CDR3 protein. The sample records under 250,000 distinct CDR3 sequences, less than 9% being singletons. The source is a man aged 25 to 40 who received the YFV17D yellow fever vaccine. This specimen consisted of CD4+ T cells sorted from PBMCs, obtained 15 days after the yellow fever booster vaccination.

CDR3 amino acids: CASSVLDPGYNEQFF. The CDR3 DNA follows: TGTGCCAGCAGCGTCCTAGATCCGGGCTACAATGAGCAGTTCTTC. The chain recombines TRBV3-1 with TRBJ2-1, with D unresolved. Germline loops: CDR1 LGHDT, CDR2 YNNKEL (reference sequence). V gave up 5 bases and J gave up 3 bases, with 14 bases separating them. CDR3 size: 15 residues.